This TCR beta chain stems from a study of blood T cell repertoires in COVID-19. Participant-reported clinical history was the basis for cohort assignment. In this sample, this clone turned up a few times. Data came from immunoSEQ multiplex PCR; TCRdb stores just in-frame clones and leaves some out. The data show 150,000 to 200,000 clones, approximately 80% seen once. With 1 base clipped from V and 2 bases from J, the junction kept 5 bases outside the gene matches. Germline V CDR1 and CDR2: LNHDA, SQIVND (reference sequence). This CDR3 is built from 15 residues. The sequence was obtained from a man in his fifties or sixties who had recovered from COVID-19. The specimen was PBMCs or T cells enriched from blood (not recorded which). The gene calls are TRBV19 and TRBJ2-7, with 7 positions matching TRBD1. CDR3 region: CASSIAGQGAYEQYF. CDR3 coding DNA: TGTGCCAGTAGTATAGCGGGCCAGGGGGCCTACGAGCAGTACTTC.